One and the same sample provided the 24 T cell receptor beta chains below, sequenced in a study of OX40 agonist ivuxolimab in advanced cancers. Sequencing was performed with immunoSEQ multiplex PCR; in TCRdb, only in-frame clones are kept and a portion is missing. The sample yields approximately 74,000 clones, 70% to 90% seen once. The sequencing here drew on CD4+ or CD8+ T cells sorted from blood, taken in a trial of the OX40 agonist ivuxolimab. The source is an adult with an advanced solid tumor such as melanoma, head and neck, liver or kidney cancer.

V gene TRBV9 combines with J gene TRBJ1-1; D remains unclear. Germline-derived CDR1 and CDR2 are SGDLS and YYNGEE. The CDR3 is made up of 15 amino acids. Deletions cut 2 bases from V and 7 bases from J, with 18 bases between. The CDR3: CASSVGQLALSEAFF. CDR3 in DNA: TGTGCCAGCAGCGTGGGTCAGCTGGCCTTGAGTGAAGCTTTCTTT.

This sequence joins TRBV19 and TRBJ2-2, with D uncertain. The V and J ends lost 5 bases and 4 bases respectively, with 8 bases between them. There are 13 residues in the CDR3. The germline CDR1 and CDR2 sequences are LNHDA and SQIVND (reference sequence). The CDR3 loop is CASSSRVTGELFF. In DNA, the CDR3 is TGTGCCAGTAGTTCTCGCGTCACCGGGGAGCTGTTTTTT. Supplemented by reference TRBV19 and TRBJ2-2, the full variable domain reads DGGITQSPKYLFRKEGQNVTLSCEQNLNHDAMYWYRQDPGQGLRLIYYSQIVNDFQKGDIAEGYSVSREKKESFPLTVTSAQKNPTAFYLCASSSRVTGELFFGEGSRLTVL.

This clone has a single count. V and J are TRBV5-1 and TRBJ2-5; D unclear. Per the germline V gene, CDR1 is SGHRS and CDR2 is YFSETQ. The CDR3 sequence is 13 residues long. Between the trimmed V and J ends, which lost 4 bases and 1 base, there was a span of 8 bases. The CDR3 nucleotides read TGCGCCAGCAGCGTGATAGGCCAAGAGACCCAGTACTTC. Translating it yields CASSVIGQETQYF.

This clone was recorded a few times. The V and J genes are TRBV7-6 and TRBJ1-3, with 7 bases aligning to TRBD1. This CDR3 has 15 residues. Germline lookup yields CDR1 SGHVS and CDR2 FNYEAQ. With V trimmed by 1 base and J by 2 bases, 2 bases remained unmatched. CDR3 DNA sequence: TGTGCCAGCAGCTTAGGACAGGGTACTGGAAACACCATATATTTT. Translated: CASSLGQGTGNTIYF. Combining the CDR3 with reference TRBV7-6 and TRBJ1-3 gives the whole variable domain GAGVSQSPRYKVTKRGQDVALRCDPISGHVSLYWYRQALGQGPEFLTYFNYEAQQDKSGLPNDRFSAERPEGSISTLTIQRTEQRDSAMYRCASSLGQGTGNTIYFGEGSWLTVV.

This chain uses TRBV7-2 with TRBJ2-7, with TRBD1 identical over 11 bases. Germline V gene sequence: CDR1 SGHTA, CDR2 FQGNSA. This CDR3 has 14 residues. V shed 5 bases, J shed 4 bases, and the junction held 4 bases outside the gene matches. This CDR3 reads CASSPGQGAYEQYF. DNA of the CDR3: TGTGCCAGCAGCCCTGGACAGGGGGCGTACGAGCAGTACTTC.

V gene TRBV7-9 combines with J gene TRBJ2-2; TRBD1 matches 7 bases. The CDR3 consists of 14 residues. Unmatched junction bases numbered 9, after V lost 4 bases and J lost 10 bases. Germline CDR1 reads SEHNR; CDR2 reads FQNEAQ (reference sequence). CDR3 bases: TGTGCCAGCAGCTATCAACCGGACAGGACGGAGCTGTTTTTT. Its protein product is CASSYQPDRTELFF.

The chain has TRBV28 and TRBJ1-1, with 8 bases aligning to TRBD1. The CDR3 extends over 15 amino acids. Unmatched junction bases numbered 10, after V lost 3 bases and J lost 7 bases. Germline V gene lookup returns CDR1 MDHEN and CDR2 SYDVKM. CDR3 in amino acids: CASSLHPGGGIEAFF. CDR3 bases: TGTGCCAGCAGTTTGCATCCAGGGGGCGGAATTGAAGCTTTCTTT.

The CDR3 loop is CASSQDQGLSSEAFF. CDR3 sequence (DNA): TGTGCCAGCAGCCAAGATCAGGGGTTGAGCTCTGAAGCTTTCTTT. The chain links TRBV4-2 to TRBJ1-1; possibly TRBD1 for D (6 bases). The germline V gene encodes CDR1 LGHNA and CDR2 YNFKEQ. V was shortened by 0 bases and J by 6 bases, with 14 bases between the two germline ends. This CDR3 spans 15 amino acids.

This clone was observed a single time. This chain links TRBV6-1 with TRBJ1-2, with a weak D call TRBD1 (5 bases). Trimming removed 8 bases from V and 4 bases from J, with 14 bases in between. Germline CDR1 is MNHNS and CDR2 is SASEGT. The CDR3 runs 13 residues. The DNA for the CDR3 is TGTGCCAGCCGAGTGAGGGACGGCTATGGCTACACCTTC. Its translation is CASRVRDGYGYTF.

The chain recombines TRBV10-2 with TRBJ1-1; D remains unclear. Trimming removed 5 bases at V and 0 bases at J, with 16 bases between. The CDR3 length is 16 residues. The germline gives CDR1 WSHSY, CDR2 SAAADI. The CDR3 DNA is TGCGCCAGCAGTCCGAATTTAGTAAAACTGAACACTGAAGCTTTCTTT. Protein: CASSPNLVKLNTEAFF.

This clone was observed once. This chain joins TRBV6-1 and TRBJ2-7; D not resolved. The V end lost 8 bases, the J end lost 5 bases, and 19 bases lay between the germline ends. The CDR3 runs to 14 residues. Germline V gene data show CDR1 as MNHNS and CDR2 as SASEGT. CDR3 bases: TGTGCCAGCGGGCAGCCCCACAAGGTCGACGAGCAGTACTTC. It yields the protein CASGQPHKVDEQYF.

The gene calls are TRBV11-3 and TRBJ2-1, with 13 bases aligning to TRBD2. V dropped 5 bases and J dropped 3; count of bases not matched to a gene: 4. Germline V gene lookup returns CDR1 SGHNT and CDR2 YENEEA. The CDR3 runs 16 residues. CDR3 sequence (DNA): TGTGCCAGCAGCAAAGGGACTAGCGGGATCTACAATGAGCAGTTCTTC. Protein: CASSKGTSGIYNEQFF.

The V and J genes are TRBV27 and TRBJ1-2; 10 nucleotides line up with TRBD1. Trimming removed 6 bases from V and 8 bases from J; junction bases left unmatched: 9. CDR1 is MNHEY, CDR2 SMNVEV, per germline (reference sequence). This CDR3 has 14 amino acids. In DNA, the CDR3 is TGTGCCAGCAGCAAAAGGGGACAGGGGAGAGGCTACACCTTC. This sequence encodes CASSKRGQGRGYTF.

The V call is TRBV21-1, the J call TRBJ1-1; whether TRBD1, the table's D call, matches the DNA was not checked. TRBV21-1 is labeled a pseudogene. The CDR3 is 16 residues long. This chain's CDR3 is CASSKAPRGMNTEAFF. CDR3 DNA sequence: TGTGCCAGCAGCAAAGCGCCAAGGGGAATGAACACTGAAGCTTTCTTT.

This chain joins TRBV18 and TRBJ2-2; weak D call: TRBD2 (6 bases). The CDR3 loop spans 14 amino acids. Germline V gene data show CDR1 as KGHSH and CDR2 as LQKENI. Trimming took 3 bases from V and 1 from J, leaving 6 bases between them. The CDR3: CASSPSGNTGELFF. DNA of the CDR3: TGTGCCAGCTCACCTAGCGGGAACACCGGGGAGCTGTTTTTT.

The V call is TRBV7-2, the J call TRBJ2-6, with 9 bases that match TRBD1. With 4 bases clipped from V and 3 bases from J, the junction kept 7 bases outside the gene matches. CDR1 and CDR2 from the germline V gene are SGHTA and FQGNSA. CDR3 length: 17 residues. This CDR3 is CASSSEQGAFGANVLTF. CDR3 DNA: TGTGCCAGCAGCTCAGAACAGGGGGCGTTTGGGGCCAACGTCCTGACTTTC.

The rearrangement joins TRBV6-1 to TRBJ2-1; no clear D gene. Germline CDR1 reads MNHNS; CDR2 reads SASEGT. V shed 0 bases and J shed 1 base, with 10 bases lying between them. The CDR3 is made up of 16 amino acids. CDR3 coding DNA: TGTGCCAGCAGTGAAGCCGGGCATTATTCCTACAATGAGCAGTTCTTC. Protein product: CASSEAGHYSYNEQFF.

The CDR3 region is CASSYGQDRGGYTF. CDR3 nucleotides: TGTGCCAGCAGCTACGGACAGGACAGAGGTGGCTACACCTTC. The genes are TRBV7-3 and TRBJ1-2, with 7 bases identical to TRBD1. The CDR3 consists of 14 residues. Germline V gene lookup returns CDR1 SGHTA and CDR2 FQGTGA. With V trimmed by 4 bases and J by 7 bases, 9 bases remained unmatched.

V gene TRBV7-6 combines with J gene TRBJ2-5, with unresolved D. CDR3 length equals 13 residues. With 1 base removed from V and 4 bases from J, the gap between germline ends came to 7 bases. Germline CDR1 and CDR2: SGHVS and FNYEAQ. The CDR3 DNA is TGTGCCAGCAGCTTAGAAACGGGAGAGACCCAGTACTTC. Translating gives CASSLETGETQYF. Looking up the rest from reference TRBV7-6 and TRBJ2-5 gives the full variable domain: GAGVSQSPRYKVTKRGQDVALRCDPISGHVSLYWYRQALGQGPEFLTYFNYEAQQDKSGLPNDRFSAERPEGSISTLTIQRTEQRDSAMYRCASSLETGETQYFGPGTRLLVL.

This chain joins TRBV6-1 and TRBJ2-7; 7 positions match TRBD1. The CDR3 is 14 amino acids. Germline V gene sequence: CDR1 MNHNS, CDR2 SASEGT. The J segment lost 2 bases and the V segment lost 4 bases, leaving 5 bases of the junction unmatched. The CDR3 reads CASSVRDSTYEQYF. In DNA, the CDR3 is TGTGCCAGCAGTGTCCGGGACAGCACCTACGAGCAGTACTTC.

The chain couples TRBV5-1 to TRBJ2-7; TRBD1 might be the D (5 bases). The CDR3 spans 15 residues. V lost 0 bases and J lost 2, with 12 bases in between. Germline lookup yields CDR1 SGHRS and CDR2 YFSETQ. CDR3 sequence: CASSLAAGLTYEQYF. CDR3 DNA: TGCGCCAGCAGCTTGGCTGCAGGGCTTACCTACGAGCAGTACTTC.

The chain has TRBV19 and TRBJ1-1; D is perhaps TRBD1 (6 bases). The CDR3 totals 18 residues. The germline gives CDR1 LNHDA, CDR2 SQIVND (reference sequence). Trimming took 4 bases from V and 1 from J, leaving 22 bases between them. The CDR3 DNA reads as TGTGCCAGTAGTAGTCACACAGGGTCCCGATACCCGAACACTGAAGCTTTCTTT. Its translation is CASSSHTGSRYPNTEAFF.

V usage is TRBV6-6 and J usage is TRBJ1-4; D remains ambiguous. Germline V gene sequence: CDR1 MNHNY, CDR2 SVGAGI (reference sequence). V lost 8 bases, J lost 2 bases, and 9 bases lay in between. CDR3 length equals 13 residues. The CDR3, as DNA: TGTGCCAGCCGAGGTAGTACTAATGAAAAACTGTTTTTT. It translates to CASRGSTNEKLFF.

The chain joins TRBV10-2 to TRBJ2-5; TRBD2 might be the D (6 bases). Germline values: CDR1 WSHSY, CDR2 SAAADI. Deletions cut 7 bases from V and 5 bases from J, with 17 bases between. This CDR3 comprises 14 residues. In DNA form, the CDR3 reads TGCGCCAGCAAACCTCCCGGGGGAGGTGAGACCCAGTACTTC. As protein: CASKPPGGGETQYF.